This passage covers 17 T cell receptor beta chains from one sample sequenced in a study of blood T cell repertoires in COVID-19. The data were produced by immunoSEQ multiplex PCR, yet TCRdb's version contains in-frame clones alone and is incomplete. Of about 160,000 clones listed, 85% to 95% are singletons. The sample comprised peripheral blood. The receptors here all came from a woman in her sixties or seventies with COVID-19, enrolled during active disease.

CDR3 region: CASSYQLGKENTEAFF. CDR3 coding DNA: TGTGCCAGCAGTTACCAGCTCGGGAAAGAGAACACTGAAGCTTTCTTT. The gene calls are TRBV6-2 or TRBV6-3 and TRBJ1-1; D unresolved. V shed 2 bases and J shed 1 base, with 14 bases lying between them. Germline V gives CDR1 MNHEY, CDR2 SVGEGT. This CDR3 contains 16 residues.

The CDR3 loop is CAISESDSQETQYF. In DNA, the CDR3 is TGTGCCATCAGTGAGTCGGACAGCCAAGAGACCCAGTACTTC. The chain uses TRBV10-3 and TRBJ2-5, with a weak D call TRBD1 (6 bases). The CDR3 runs 14 residues. The V gene's germline CDR1 is ENHRY and CDR2 SYGVKD. Trimming pared 0 bases from V and 1 base from J, leaving 6 bases between.

This chain joins TRBV5-1 and TRBJ2-5; 11 bases are a match to TRBD2. The CDR3 runs 16 residues. V was clipped by 4 bases and J by 7 bases; unmatched bases: 12. Germline CDR1 and CDR2: SGHRS and YFSETQ. CDR3 residues: CASSQHGTSGPGTQYF. The CDR3, as DNA: TGCGCCAGCAGCCAACACGGGACTAGCGGTCCGGGGACCCAGTACTTC.

This rearrangement joins TRBV29-1 to TRBJ1-2; weak D call: TRBD1 (5 bases). Trimming shortened V by 7 bases and J by 3 bases, and 12 bases separated the two germline ends. Germline assignment: CDR1 SQVTM and CDR2 ANQGSEA. The CDR3 sequence is 12 residues long. As DNA, the CDR3 is TGCAGCGATTCGGGGGGAGACTATGGCTACACCTTC. It encodes CSDSGGDYGYTF.

The V call is TRBV6-2 or TRBV6-3, the J call TRBJ1-1, with 9 bases matching TRBD1. V lost 2 bases, J lost 3 bases, and 13 bases stayed unmatched. Germline CDR1 reads MNHEY; CDR2 reads SVGEGT. The CDR3 consists of 18 residues. CDR3 bases: TGTGCCAGCAGTTACCTAACCGGGACAGGGACCCGTTACACTGAAGCTTTCTTT. It translates to CASSYLTGTGTRYTEAFF.

V usage is TRBV27 and J usage is TRBJ2-7, with 11 bases aligning to TRBD1. CDR1 and CDR2 from the germline V gene are MNHEY and SMNVEV (reference sequence). The V segment lost 6 bases and the J segment 7 bases; nucleotides outside the gene matches: 8. This CDR3 has 14 residues. The CDR3 sequence is CASSLGQGDREQYF. CDR3 bases: TGTGCCAGCAGCCTGGGACAGGGGGATCGGGAGCAGTACTTC.

As concerns this clone: This same CDR3 is encoded by further DNA sequences in the sample. The rearrangement links TRBV4-2 to TRBJ1-1; 10 bases are shared with TRBD1. The CDR3 is 15 amino acids. The germline V gene encodes CDR1 LGHNA and CDR2 YNFKEQ. The V segment lost 1 base and the J segment 5 bases; nucleotides outside the gene matches: 4. For the CDR3, the DNA is TGTGCCAGCAGCCAAGCCCGGACAGGGGGGACTGAAGCTTTCTTT. Translated, it gives CASSQARTGGTEAFF.

The chain links TRBV27 to TRBJ1-4; 11 nucleotides match TRBD1. The CDR3 is made up of 17 amino acids. The ends lost 5 bases at V and 8 bases at J; junction bases unmatched: 13. Germline-derived CDR1 and CDR2 are MNHEY and SMNVEV (reference sequence). CDR3 protein: CASSVKRPGQGAEKLFF. CDR3 bases: TGTGCCAGCAGTGTCAAGAGGCCAGGACAGGGGGCGGAAAAACTGTTTTTT.

The count of this clone is one. V is TRBV11-1 and J is TRBJ2-7; 11 nucleotides match TRBD2. Trimming removed 5 bases from V and 1 base from J; junction bases left unmatched: 7. This CDR3 region has 16 residues. Germline assignment: CDR1 SGHAT and CDR2 FQDESV (reference sequence). The CDR3 loop reads CASSPRLAGRSYEQYF. DNA for the CDR3: TGTGCCAGCAGCCCCAGACTAGCGGGGAGGTCCTACGAGCAGTACTTC.

The rearrangement links TRBV14 to TRBJ2-3; D remains unclear. V shed 1 base and J shed 4 bases, with 3 bases lying between them. The germline V gene has CDR1 SGHDN and CDR2 FVKESK. The CDR3 length is 12 residues. The CDR3 sequence is CASSQGPDTQYF. In DNA form, the CDR3 reads TGTGCCAGCAGCCAAGGGCCAGATACGCAGTATTTT.

J is TRBJ2-3 and V is TRBV6-1, with TRBD2 matching over 9 bases. The CDR3 extends over 17 amino acids. Trimming removed 0 bases from V and 6 bases from J; junction bases left unmatched: 10. Germline V gene lookup returns CDR1 MNHNS and CDR2 SASEGT. Here the CDR3 reads CASSEARAGGLRDTQYF. CDR3 nucleotides: TGTGCCAGCAGTGAAGCTCGGGCGGGGGGGCTCAGGGATACGCAGTATTTT.

The J gene is TRBJ1-1, the V gene TRBV19; possible D gene TRBD1, 6 bases. Deletions cut 5 bases from V and 3 bases from J, with 19 bases between. CDR3 size: 16 residues. CDR1 and CDR2 from the germline V gene are LNHDA and SQIVND (reference sequence). As DNA, the CDR3 is TGTGCCAGTAGTGCGGCCCTAGGGACACAGCACACTGAAGCTTTCTTT. Its protein product is CASSAALGTQHTEAFF.

The V and J genes are TRBV6-1 and TRBJ1-6, with D possibly being TRBD1 (6 bases). Trimming pared 3 bases from V and 8 bases from J, leaving 11 bases between. CDR3 length: 14 residues. Germline lookup yields CDR1 MNHNS and CDR2 SASEGT. CDR3 region: CASSDRGLDSPLHF. The CDR3 nucleotides are TGTGCCAGCAGTGACAGGGGTTTGGATTCACCCCTCCACTTT.

V gene TRBV5-1 combines with J gene TRBJ1-1; no definite D call. This CDR3 has 12 amino acids. V was trimmed by 1 base and J by 3 bases, leaving 4 bases between them. Germline V CDR1 and CDR2: SGHRS, YFSETQ. Written as DNA, the CDR3 is TGCGCCAGCAGCTTGATAGACACTGAAGCTTTCTTT. It specifies CASSLIDTEAFF. The whole variable domain, filled in from reference TRBV5-1 and TRBJ1-1, reads KAGVTQTPRYLIKTRGQQVTLSCSPISGHRSVSWYQQTPGQGLQFLFEYFSETQRNKGNFPGRFSGRQFSNSRSEMNVSTLELGDSALYLCASSLIDTEAFFGQGTRLTVV.

The J gene is TRBJ1-4, the V gene TRBV11-2, with 7 nucleotides matching TRBD1. Germline V gene data show CDR1 as SGHAT and CDR2 as FQNNGV. The CDR3 covers 14 residues. Trimming at V came to 5 bases and at J to 5 bases, leaving 5 bases not matched to a gene. CDR3 loop: CASSPGQLNEKLFF. CDR3 nucleotide sequence: TGTGCCAGCAGCCCGGGACAGCTCAATGAAAAACTGTTTTTT.

The genes are TRBV6-2 or TRBV6-3 and TRBJ2-1, with D possibly TRBD1 on 7 matching bases. V shed 7 bases and J shed 6 bases, with 19 bases lying between them. Germline values: CDR1 MNHEY, CDR2 SVGEGT. The CDR3 totals 15 residues. For the CDR3, the DNA is TGTGCCAGCATCCCGGCGGGACAGACCTTCAATGAGCAGTTCTTC. Encoded protein: CASIPAGQTFNEQFF.

The chain uses TRBV11-2 and TRBJ2-7; D remains ambiguous. The V gene's germline CDR1 is SGHAT and CDR2 FQNNGV. This CDR3 comprises 15 residues. V was clipped by 0 bases and J by 4 bases, with 13 bases between them. In DNA, the CDR3 is TGTGCCAGCAGCTTAGATAGCCGGCAGCTATACGAGCAGTACTTC. Translating it yields CASSLDSRQLYEQYF.